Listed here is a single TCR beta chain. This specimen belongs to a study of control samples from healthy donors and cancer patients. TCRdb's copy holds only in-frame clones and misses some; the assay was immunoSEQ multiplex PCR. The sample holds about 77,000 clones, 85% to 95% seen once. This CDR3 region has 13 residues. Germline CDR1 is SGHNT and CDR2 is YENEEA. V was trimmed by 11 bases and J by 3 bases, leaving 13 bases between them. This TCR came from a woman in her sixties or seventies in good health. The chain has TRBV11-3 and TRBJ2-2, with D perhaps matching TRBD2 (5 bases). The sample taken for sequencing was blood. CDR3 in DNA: TGTGCCGGAGTGGGCGGGCACACCGGGGAGCTGTTTTTT. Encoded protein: CAGVGGHTGELFF.